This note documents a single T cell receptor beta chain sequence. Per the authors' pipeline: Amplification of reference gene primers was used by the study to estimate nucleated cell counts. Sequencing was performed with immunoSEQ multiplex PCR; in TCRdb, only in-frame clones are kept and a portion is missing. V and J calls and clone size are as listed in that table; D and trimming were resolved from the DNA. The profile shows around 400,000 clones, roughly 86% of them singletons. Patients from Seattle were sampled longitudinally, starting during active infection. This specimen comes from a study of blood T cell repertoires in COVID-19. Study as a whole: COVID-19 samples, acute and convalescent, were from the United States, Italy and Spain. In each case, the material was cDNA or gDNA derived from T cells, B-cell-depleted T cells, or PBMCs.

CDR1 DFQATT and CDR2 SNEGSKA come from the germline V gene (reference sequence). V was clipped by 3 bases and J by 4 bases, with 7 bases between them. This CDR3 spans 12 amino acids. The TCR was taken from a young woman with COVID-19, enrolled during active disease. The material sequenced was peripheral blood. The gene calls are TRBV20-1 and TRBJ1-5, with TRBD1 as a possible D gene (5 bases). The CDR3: CSASRGNQPQHF. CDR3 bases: TGCAGTGCTAGTAGGGGTAATCAGCCCCAGCATTTT.